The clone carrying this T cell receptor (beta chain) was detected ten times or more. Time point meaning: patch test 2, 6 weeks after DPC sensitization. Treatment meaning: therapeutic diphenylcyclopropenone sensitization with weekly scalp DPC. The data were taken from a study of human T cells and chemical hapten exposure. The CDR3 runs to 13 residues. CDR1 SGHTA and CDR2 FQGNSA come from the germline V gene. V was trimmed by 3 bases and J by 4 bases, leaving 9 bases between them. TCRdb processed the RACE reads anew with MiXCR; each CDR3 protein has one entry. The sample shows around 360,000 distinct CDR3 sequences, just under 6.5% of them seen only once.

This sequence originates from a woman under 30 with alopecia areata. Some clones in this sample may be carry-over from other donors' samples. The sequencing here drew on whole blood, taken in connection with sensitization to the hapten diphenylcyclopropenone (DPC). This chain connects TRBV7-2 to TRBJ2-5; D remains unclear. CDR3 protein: CASSLATVETQYF. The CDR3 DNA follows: TGTGCCAGCAGCTTGGCAACCGTAGAGACCCAGTACTTC.